Below, 18 T cell receptor beta chains from the same sample are listed, as sequenced in a study of tumor-infiltrating lymphocytes in glioblastoma multiforme. Three nested ARM-PCR rounds with V-beta and C-beta primers built TCRB libraries. TCRdb recomputed calls from the multiplex PCR reads with MiXCR, one row per CDR3 protein. This sample carries 13,000 or so distinct CDR3 sequences, roughly 64% of them seen once, and the ten largest clones take over 25%. The sequencing input was brain tumor tissue. The receptors were gathered from a male donor with glioblastoma.

Comments on this clonotype: A much larger clone sits a single nucleotide away, making a read error possible. The chain joins TRBV6-1 to TRBJ2-1; D possibly corresponds to TRBD2 (5 bases). Germline loops: CDR1 MNHNS, CDR2 SASEGT. Trimming left V 6 bases short and J 0 bases short, with 9 bases between. The CDR3 covers 14 residues. In nucleotides, the CDR3 is TGTGCCAGCAGAAACGGGGACTCCTACAATGAGCAGTTCTTC. This encodes CASRNGDSYNEQFF.

The chain uses TRBV29-1 and TRBJ1-6; D perhaps matches TRBD1 (6 bases). CDR1 is SQVTM and CDR2 is ANQGSEA in the germline V gene. Trimming took 4 bases from V and 12 from J, leaving 16 bases between them. The CDR3 consists of 13 residues. CDR3 loop: CSVARDKERPLHF. The CDR3 nucleotides read TGCAGCGTTGCCAGGGACAAAGAACGACCCCTCCACTTT.

V and J are TRBV20-1 and TRBJ2-3, with unresolved D. V was shortened by 3 bases and J by 6 bases, with 10 bases between the two germline ends. The CDR3 totals 12 residues. Germline V CDR1 and CDR2: DFQATT, SNEGSKA (reference sequence). This chain's CDR3 is CSASAIGDTQYF. For the CDR3, the DNA is TGCAGTGCTAGTGCGATCGGGGATACGCAGTATTTT.

Of note for this clonotype: This may arise from a read error, as a much more abundant clone is one base away. The V call is TRBV11-1, the J call TRBJ2-7; tentatively, D is TRBD1 (6 bases). V lost 7 bases and J 4 bases, leaving 14 bases between the germline ends. CDR3 size: 13 residues. Germline CDR1 reads SGHAT; CDR2 reads FQDESV (reference sequence). The CDR3 loop is CASTLHQGYEQYF. CDR3 sequence (DNA): TGTGCCAGCACCCTGCATCAGGGGTACGAGCAGTACTTC.

The chain links TRBV11-3 to TRBJ2-5; TRBD1 aligns across 8 bases. The ends lost 5 bases at V and 5 bases at J; junction bases unmatched: 10. The CDR3 spans 15 residues. Germline CDR1 is SGHNT and CDR2 is YENEEA. This chain's CDR3 is CASSLGQDEQETQYF. CDR3 DNA: TGTGCCAGCAGCCTGGGACAGGATGAGCAGGAGACCCAGTACTTC.

About this clonotype itself: The junction departs from germline at one end; a sequencing error may be responsible. The genes are TRBV12-3 or TRBV12-4 and TRBJ2-5; D is perhaps TRBD1 (6 bases). CDR3 length: 13 residues. CDR3 sequence reads: CASSNEGQEIQYF. The CDR3 DNA reads as TGCGCCAGCAGTAATGAGGGACAAGAGATCCAGTACTTC.

Comment on this clonotype: Without the conserved terminal phenylalanine or tryptophan, this CDR3 likely stems from a read error. No DNA is shown, since the ends of the CDR3 on it are uncertain; the CDR3 is the one TCRdb lists. The chain is built from TRBV20-1 and TRBJ2-5; the table names TRBD2, a call not compared with the DNA. Germline CDR1 and CDR2: DFQATT and SNEGSKA (reference sequence). The CDR3 is 14 amino acids in total, end residues counted. The CDR3 region is CSALSTSGRETKYS.

This clonotype showed up just a few times. This sequence joins TRBV11-3 and TRBJ1-2, with D unclear. Germline assignment: CDR1 SGHNT and CDR2 YENEEA. Trimming removed 0 bases at V and 3 bases at J, with 5 bases between. This CDR3 spans 13 amino acids. The CDR3 sequence is CASSLDRDYGYTF. The CDR3 DNA sequence: TGTGCCAGCAGCTTAGATCGTGACTATGGCTACACCTTC.

The V and J genes are TRBV10-1 and TRBJ2-7; TRBD1 might be the D (6 bases). V shed 3 bases and J shed 2 bases, with 14 bases lying between them. In germline, CDR1 is WNHNN, CDR2 SYGVQD (reference sequence). CDR3 size: 15 residues. The DNA of the CDR3 is TGCGCCAGCAGTGAATTAGGGGACAACACCTACGAGCAGTACTTC. It codes for CASSELGDNTYEQYF.

With respect to this clonotype: Germline and junction disagree at one end, which may indicate a read error. The chain couples TRBV30 to TRBJ2-6; a weak D match, TRBD1 (6 bases). The CDR3 has 14 residues. The germline CDR1 and CDR2 sequences are GTSNPN and SVGIG (reference sequence). The CDR3 reads CTCTGCYGANVLTF. In DNA, the CDR3 is TGTACCTGTACAGGGTGCTATGGGGCCAACGTCCTGACCTTC.

Only one count was recorded for this clonotype. Written as DNA, the CDR3 is TGTGCCAGCAGATTGGGGCTTCACATCGGGGAGCTGTTTTTT. This encodes CASRLGLHIGELFF. The rearrangement joins TRBV6-6 to TRBJ2-2; D might be TRBD1 (5 bases). V was pared by 6 bases and J by 7 bases, with 15 bases between. The germline CDR1 and CDR2 sequences are MNHNY and SVGAGI (reference sequence). The CDR3 spans 14 residues.

The rearrangement links TRBV20-1 to TRBJ2-7, with D perhaps TRBD2 (6 bases). With 6 bases removed from V and 6 bases from J, the gap between germline ends came to 24 bases. CDR1 and CDR2 (germline): DFQATT, SNEGSKA (reference sequence). The CDR3 covers 15 residues. Here the CDR3 DNA reads TGCAGTGCAAGCACATTCGGGGGTACGGCCGTCGAGCAGTACTTC. Translating it yields CSASTFGGTAVEQYF.

To note about this clonotype: The junction departs from the called germline gene at one end, perhaps through a read error. V gene TRBV6-6 combines with J gene TRBJ2-7; D gene ambiguous. The germline V gene encodes CDR1 MNHNY and CDR2 SVGAGI (reference sequence). The CDR3 is 18 amino acids. The CDR3 reads CTSSYHPSGPSHLHEQYF. The CDR3 DNA is TGTACCAGCAGTTACCACCCTAGTGGCCCCTCCCACCTCCACGAGCAGTACTTC.

The J gene is TRBJ2-2, the V gene TRBV11-2, with a weak D call TRBD1 (5 bases). The ends were cut back, 1 base at V and 8 bases at J, with 17 bases in the middle. Germline V gene sequence: CDR1 SGHAT, CDR2 FQNNGV. This CDR3 has 16 amino acids. CDR3 sequence reads: CASSLAGAIGGGELFF. The CDR3 DNA is TGTGCCAGCAGCTTAGCTGGGGCCATCGGTGGTGGGGAGCTGTTTTTT.

The chain has TRBV28 and TRBJ2-7; no reliable D call. V lost 3 bases and J lost 1, with 10 bases in between. This CDR3 is 14 amino acids long. Germline assignment: CDR1 MDHEN and CDR2 SYDVKM. The CDR3 sequence is CASSFVRESYEQYF. CDR3 sequence (DNA): TGTGCCAGCAGTTTTGTGAGAGAGTCCTACGAGCAGTACTTC.

As concerns this clonotype: A read error is likely, as this CDR3 ends without the conserved phenylalanine or tryptophan. J is TRBJ2-3 and V is TRBV5-5, with a possible D match to TRBD1 (5 bases). The CDR3 runs 15 residues. CDR1 and CDR2 (germline): SGHKS, YYEKEE (reference sequence). This chain's CDR3 is CANSLEPGLTDTQYL. In nucleotides, the CDR3 is TGTGCCAACAGCTTGGAACCAGGGCTCACAGATACGCAGTATCTT.

This clonotype was picked up a small number of times. The chain employs TRBV10-3 and TRBJ1-5; D is undetermined. CDR1 and CDR2 (germline): ENHRY, SYGVKD. The V end lost 3 bases, the J end lost 0 bases, and 9 bases lay between the germline ends. The CDR3 runs to 15 residues. CDR3 sequence reads: CAISEGINSNQPQHF. The CDR3 nucleotides read TGTGCCATCAGTGAAGGGATAAATAGCAATCAGCCCCAGCATTTT.

The rearrangement uses TRBV11-2 and TRBJ2-1, with D unresolved. Trimming cost V 0 bases and J 5 bases, with 11 bases left between them. The germline gives CDR1 SGHAT, CDR2 FQNNGV. This CDR3 has 15 amino acids. In DNA, the CDR3 is TGTGCCAGCAGCTTAGATCCTAGATCCGACAATGAGCAGTTCTTC. Its translation is CASSLDPRSDNEQFF.